This TCR beta chain was captured in a study of early T cells in non-severe SARS-CoV-2 infection. Turning to the study itself: Sequencing of bulk RNA from unsorted whole blood was done, without chain pairing.

Germline CDR1 MNHGY, CDR2 SVAAGI. The CDR3 runs 13 residues. Trimming cost V 6 bases and J 7 bases, with 13 bases left between them. Unique molecular identifier tags were affixed to discrete cDNA molecules. One entry per CDR3 protein, called by TCRdb with MiXCR from the 5' RACE reads. The sample includes approximately 90,000 distinct CDR3 sequences, 15% to 20% of them seen just once. The rearrangement uses TRBV6-9 and TRBJ2-1, with D perhaps TRBD2 (6 bases). The material was whole blood, obtained at baseline. The receptor was derived from an adult who was a healthcare worker with PCR-confirmed SARS-CoV-2 infection or an uninfected control (not recorded which). The CDR3 spells CASRWGVLNEQFF. In nucleotides, the CDR3 is TGTGCCAGCAGGTGGGGGGTATTGAATGAGCAGTTCTTC.